This entry concerns a single T cell receptor beta chain. This sample is drawn from a study of T cell responses to AZD1222 COVID-19 vaccine. The table came from immunoSEQ multiplex PCR; TCRdb's copy has only in-frame clones and leaves some out. Seen here are around 100,000 clones, about 91% observed once, and the top ten hold almost 6.5%. CDR1 is SGHVS, CDR2 FNYEAQ, per germline. The CDR3 spans 16 residues. The V end was cut by 3 bases, the J end by 0 bases, with 14 bases between. The clonotype originates from an adult who received the AZD1222 COVID-19 vaccine. The source was peripheral blood, collected 28 days after the second AZD1222 dose. The chain joins TRBV7-6 to TRBJ1-1; D gene unclear. The CDR3 region has the DNA TGTGCCAGCAGCTTGGAAGGGCAATCCATGAACACTGAAGCTTTCTTT. Amino acid sequence: CASSLEGQSMNTEAFF.